This T cell receptor beta chain was found in a study of blood T cell repertoires in COVID-19. Authors' analysis steps: It was from reference gene primer amplification that nucleated cell counts were estimated. The table came from immunoSEQ multiplex PCR; TCRdb's copy has only in-frame clones and leaves some out. The V and J calls and the clone size are those of that table, but D and trimming were determined from the DNA. This table holds about 100,000 clones, 70% to 80% found once. V was trimmed by 6 bases and J by 3 bases, leaving 11 bases between them. The germline V gene has CDR1 MDHEN and CDR2 SYDVKM. The CDR3 has 14 amino acids.

Sample: peripheral blood. The sequence came from a man between 65 and 80 years old with active or convalescent COVID-19. This rearrangement joins TRBV28 to TRBJ2-2; maybe TRBD2 (6 bases). CDR3 residues: CASSSGGYTGELFF. DNA for the CDR3: TGTGCCAGCAGCTCTGGGGGGTACACCGGGGAGCTGTTTTTT.